This T cell receptor beta chain derives from a study of blood T cell repertoires in COVID-19. Study-wide context: From T cells, B-cell-depleted T cells, or PBMCs came the material, which was cDNA or gDNA.

The V end was cut by 1 base, the J end by 1 base, with 18 bases between. This CDR3 has 18 residues. Per germline, CDR1 LGHNA and CDR2 YSLEER. During active infection, Seattle patients enrolled and were then monitored through disease. The authors' processing: Cell counts per sample came from amplifying reference gene primers. TCRdb's table, derived via immunoSEQ multiplex PCR, lists solely in-frame clones and lacks some. V and J calls and clone size follow that table, whereas D and trimming were derived from the DNA. The profile covers around 300,000 clones, with nearly 90% appearing a single time and approximately 0.98% taken by the ten largest.

The source is a woman in her 40s with COVID-19, enrolled during active disease. The sequenced sample was peripheral blood. J is TRBJ2-3 and V is TRBV4-3; tentative D call: TRBD1 (7 bases). CDR3 DNA sequence: TGCGCCAGCAGCCAAGTTGCCCCAGGGGGGCAAGGCACAGATACGCAGTATTTT. Its translation is CASSQVAPGGQGTDTQYF.